The present T cell receptor beta chain was sequenced within a study of memory CD8 T cells in hepatitis C reinfection. On the study more broadly: Between 3 and 8 weeks after reinfection detection, peak samples were drawn.

Study findings and constraints: With four to six donors, public clonotype conclusions could not be definitive.

As for this clone: Its matching antigen is unknown.

This table comes from immunoSEQ multiplex PCR, and its TCRdb copy is limited to in-frame clones, with some not included. The data contain tens of thousands of clones, roughly 90% of them seen just once; the ten biggest clones take up approximately 1.2%. The time point denotes: peak reinfection, 3 to 8 weeks after reinfection detection. No in vitro expansion preceded TCR sequencing of the sorted cells. Sequenced material: naive CD8+ T cells sorted from blood. The source of this sequence is a man between 18 and 29 years old with hepatitis C virus infection.

The CDR3 loop is CASSVSSGYSYEQYF. The CDR3, as DNA: TGTGCCAGCAGCGTCTCAAGCGGTTACTCCTACGAGCAGTACTTC. The chain couples TRBV9 to TRBJ2-7; a possible D gene is TRBD2 (5 bases). The germline gives CDR1 SGDLS, CDR2 YYNGEE. V was trimmed by 2 bases and J by 0 bases, leaving 12 bases between them. This CDR3 has 15 residues. Complete variable domain (other parts from reference TRBV9 and TRBJ2-7): DSGVTQTPKHLITATGQRVTLRCSPRSGDLSVYWYQQSLDQGLQFLIQYYNGEERAKGNILERFSAQQFPDLHSELNLSSLELGDSALYFCASSVSSGYSYEQYFGPGTRLTVT.